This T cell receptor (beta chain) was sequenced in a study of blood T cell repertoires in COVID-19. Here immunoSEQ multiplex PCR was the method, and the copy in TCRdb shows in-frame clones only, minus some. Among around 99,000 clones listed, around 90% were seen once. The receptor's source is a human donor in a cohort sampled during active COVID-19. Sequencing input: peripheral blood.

CDR3 sequence: CASSQGGGLTIYF. The CDR3 nucleotides read TGTGCCAGCAGCCAAGGGGGGGGCCTCACCATATATTTT. J is TRBJ1-3 and V is TRBV3-1 (or the pseudogene TRBV3-2); D is possibly TRBD1 (6 bases). V dropped 1 base and J dropped 9 bases, with 10 bases sitting between them. The CDR3 has 13 amino acids. Germline CDR1 and CDR2: LGHDT and YNNKEL (reference sequence).